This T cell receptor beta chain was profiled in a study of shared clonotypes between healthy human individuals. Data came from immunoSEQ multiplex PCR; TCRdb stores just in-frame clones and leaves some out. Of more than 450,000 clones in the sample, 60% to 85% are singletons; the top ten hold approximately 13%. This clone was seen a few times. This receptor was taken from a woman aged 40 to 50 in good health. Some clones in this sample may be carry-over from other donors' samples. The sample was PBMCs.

In DNA, the CDR3 is TGTGCCAGCAGTGACAGGGCAATGTCCTACGAGCAGTACTTC. Protein product: CASSDRAMSYEQYF. The V gene is TRBV2, the J gene TRBJ2-7, with TRBD1 as a possible D gene (5 bases). V gave up 3 bases and J gave up 1 base, with 10 bases separating them. Per the germline V gene, CDR1 is SNHLY and CDR2 is FYNNEI. This CDR3 comprises 14 residues.